This TCR beta chain was retrieved from a study of shared clonotypes between healthy human individuals. The V and J ends lost 8 bases and 7 bases respectively, with 13 bases between them. CDR3 length equals 12 residues. CDR1 is MDHEN and CDR2 is SYDVKM in the germline V gene. Regarding the study as a whole: Having only a few donors restricted how much genetic and exposure-history diversity was captured.

Using immunoSEQ multiplex PCR, the repertoire was profiled, and TCRdb retains in-frame clones only, with some absent. The sample contains some 1.5 million clones, around 98% of which appear only once. Details on this clone: The antigen is not known.

The genes are TRBV28 and TRBJ2-3, with D possibly matching TRBD2 (6 bases). Sequencing input: naive CD4+ T cells sorted from blood. Subset in this sample: CD45RA+ positively selected. This clonotype originated in a man aged 30 to 39 in good health. DNA of the CDR3: TGTGCCAGCTGCCCCCGGGGGAATACGCAGTATTTT. As protein: CASCPRGNTQYF.